The T cell receptor (beta chain) under discussion was sequenced for a study of blood T cell repertoires in COVID-19. Sequenced by immunoSEQ multiplex PCR; TCRdb stores in-frame clones only, minus some. The sample consists of fewer than 350,000 clones, roughly 85% of them appearing once. Cohorts were assigned according to the clinical history that participants reported. Germline lookup yields CDR1 MDHEN and CDR2 SYDVKM. The CDR3 is 12 amino acids. The ends were cut back, 5 bases at V and 6 bases at J, with 11 bases in the middle. The sequence was collected from a woman in her forties or fifties who had recovered from COVID-19. The chain has TRBV28 and TRBJ2-7; unclear D gene. Sequences were obtained from PBMCs or T cells enriched from blood (not recorded which). The CDR3 loop is CASSLSVSEQYF. The CDR3 coding sequence is TGTGCCAGCAGTCTTTCAGTCTCCGAGCAGTACTTC.